This T cell receptor (beta chain) was retrieved from a study of T-cell memory formation after mild COVID-19. Overall study results and limits: Detection of some responders pre-infection suggested pre-existing cross-reactive memory T cells participated. The study found balanced CD4/CD8 in clones contracting day 15 to 85 and a CD4+ lean in later expanders.

A word on this clonotype: Antigen: not known.

The CDR3 extends over 15 amino acids. CDR1 and CDR2 (germline): LGHNA, YNFKEQ. V was clipped by 0 bases and J by 7 bases; unmatched bases: 2. TCRdb redid the calling of the 5' RACE reads with MiXCR, one entry per CDR3 protein. The data show about 260,000 distinct CDR3 sequences, 7.5% to 9.5% seen once. Sequenced input: PBMCs or a T cell subset sorted from them (not recorded which). The clonotype originates from a young man who had mild COVID-19 (a few samples of this study predate the infection). Cell type and time point are not known. The chain joins TRBV4-2 to TRBJ2-1, with 11 bases aligning to TRBD2. The CDR3 coding sequence is TGTGCCAGCAGCCAAGATCGGACTAGCGGGAATGAGCAGTTCTTC. This sequence encodes CASSQDRTSGNEQFF.